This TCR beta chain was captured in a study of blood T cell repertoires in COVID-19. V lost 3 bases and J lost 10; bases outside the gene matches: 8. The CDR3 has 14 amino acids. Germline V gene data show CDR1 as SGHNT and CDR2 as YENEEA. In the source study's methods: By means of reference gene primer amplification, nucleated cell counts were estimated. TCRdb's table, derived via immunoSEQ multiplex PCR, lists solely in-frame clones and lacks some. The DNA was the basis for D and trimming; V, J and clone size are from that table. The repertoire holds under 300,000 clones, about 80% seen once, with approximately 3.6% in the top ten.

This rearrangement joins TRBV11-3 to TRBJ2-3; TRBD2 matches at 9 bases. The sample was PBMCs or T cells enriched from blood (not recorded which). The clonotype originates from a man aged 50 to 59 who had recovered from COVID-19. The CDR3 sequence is CASSLGAGGRSQYF. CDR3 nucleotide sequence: TGTGCCAGCAGCTTGGGAGCGGGGGGCAGATCGCAGTATTTT.